This T cell receptor beta chain comes out of a study of shared clonotypes between healthy human individuals. Overall study context: Two female and three male donors aged 18 to 49 were enrolled. Overall study findings and caveats: Lower generation probabilities were found for non-shared clonotypes than for those shared by all four donors.

Trimming shortened V by 4 bases and J by 7 bases, and 14 bases separated the two germline ends. CDR1 is LNHNV, CDR2 YYDKDF, per germline (reference sequence). This CDR3 spans 14 amino acids. Method: immunoSEQ multiplex PCR; TCRdb's copy keeps in-frame clones and lacks some. The sample lists some 2.4 million clones, approximately 93% occurring once. With regard to this clone: What it binds is not known.

Sample: naive CD4+ T cells from PBMCs. Subset here: CD45RA+ positively selected. The J gene is TRBJ1-5, the V gene TRBV15; no clear D gene. The clonotype originates from a man younger than 30 in good health. Some clones in this sample may be carry-over from other donors' samples. The CDR3 is CATSKDPFGQPQHF. The CDR3 nucleotides are TGTGCCACCAGCAAGGACCCCTTCGGGCAGCCCCAGCATTTT.